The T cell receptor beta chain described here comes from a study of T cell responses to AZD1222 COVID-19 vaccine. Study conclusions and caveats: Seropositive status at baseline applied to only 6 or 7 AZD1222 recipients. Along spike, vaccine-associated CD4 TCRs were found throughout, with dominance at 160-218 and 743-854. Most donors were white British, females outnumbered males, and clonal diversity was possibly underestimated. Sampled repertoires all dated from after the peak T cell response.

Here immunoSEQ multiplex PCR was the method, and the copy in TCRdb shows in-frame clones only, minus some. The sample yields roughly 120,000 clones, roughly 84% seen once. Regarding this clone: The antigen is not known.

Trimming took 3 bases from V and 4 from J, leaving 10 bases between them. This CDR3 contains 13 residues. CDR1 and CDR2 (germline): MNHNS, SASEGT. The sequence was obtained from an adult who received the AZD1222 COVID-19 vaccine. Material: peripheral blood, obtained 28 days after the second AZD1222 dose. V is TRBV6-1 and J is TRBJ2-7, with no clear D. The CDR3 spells CASSEGRKYEQYF. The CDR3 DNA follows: TGTGCCAGCAGTGAGGGAAGGAAGTACGAGCAGTACTTC.